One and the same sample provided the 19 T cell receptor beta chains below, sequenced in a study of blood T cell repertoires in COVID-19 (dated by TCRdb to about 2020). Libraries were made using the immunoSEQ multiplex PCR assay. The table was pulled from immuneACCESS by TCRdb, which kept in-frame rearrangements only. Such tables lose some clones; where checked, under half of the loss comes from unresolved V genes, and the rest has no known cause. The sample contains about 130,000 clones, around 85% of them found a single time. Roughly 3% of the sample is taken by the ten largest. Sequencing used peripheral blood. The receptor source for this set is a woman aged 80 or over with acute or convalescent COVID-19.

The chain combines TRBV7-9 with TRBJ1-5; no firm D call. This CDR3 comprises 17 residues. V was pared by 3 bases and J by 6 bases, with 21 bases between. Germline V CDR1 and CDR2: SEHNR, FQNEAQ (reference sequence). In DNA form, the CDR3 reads TGTGCCAGCAGCTTCGACGTGGCTTTGCCGGGATCTCAGCCCCAGCATTTT. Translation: CASSFDVALPGSQPQHF.

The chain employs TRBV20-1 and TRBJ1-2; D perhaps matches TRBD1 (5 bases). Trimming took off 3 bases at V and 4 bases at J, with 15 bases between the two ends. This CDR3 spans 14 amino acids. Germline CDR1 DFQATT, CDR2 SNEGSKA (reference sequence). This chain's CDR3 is CSASYGRGGYGYTF. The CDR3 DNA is TGCAGTGCTAGTTATGGGAGGGGAGGCTATGGCTACACCTTC.

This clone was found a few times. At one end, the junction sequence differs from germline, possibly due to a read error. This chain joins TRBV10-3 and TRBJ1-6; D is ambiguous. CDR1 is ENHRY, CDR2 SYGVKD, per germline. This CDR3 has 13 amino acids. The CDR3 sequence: CAISESRESHQNF. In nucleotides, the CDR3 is TGTGCCATCAGTGAGTCTAGAGAATCTCATCAAAACTTT.

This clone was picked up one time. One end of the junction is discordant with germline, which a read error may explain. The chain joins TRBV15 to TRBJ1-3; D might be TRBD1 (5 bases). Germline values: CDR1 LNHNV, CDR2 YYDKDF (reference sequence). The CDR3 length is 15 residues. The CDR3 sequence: CAASRLRGSGNTIYF. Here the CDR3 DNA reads TGTGCCGCCAGCAGACTAAGGGGCTCTGGAAACACCATATATTTT. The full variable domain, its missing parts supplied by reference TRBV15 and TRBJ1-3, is DAMVIQNPRYQVTQFGKPVTLSCSQTLNHNVMYWYQQKSSQAPKLLFHYYDKDFNNEADTPDNFQSRRPNTSFCFLDIRSPGLGDTAMYLCAASRLRGSGNTIYFGEGSWLTVV.

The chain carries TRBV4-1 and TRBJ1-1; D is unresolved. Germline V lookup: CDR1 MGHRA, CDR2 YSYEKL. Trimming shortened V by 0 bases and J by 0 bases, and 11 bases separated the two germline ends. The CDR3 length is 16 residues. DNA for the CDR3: TGCGCCAGCAGCCAAGATTTTGCGGTGATGAACACTGAAGCTTTCTTT. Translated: CASSQDFAVMNTEAFF.

The CDR3 coding sequence is TGTGCCAGCAGCTTAGGGGTGGACAGGCGGGATGAAAAACTGTTTTTT. It is translated as CASSLGVDRRDEKLFF. The chain recombines TRBV7-9 with TRBJ1-4; TRBD1 matches at 7 bases. CDR3 length equals 16 residues. V trimming: 1 base; J trimming: 6 bases; junction bases outside the gene matches: 8. CDR1 and CDR2 from the germline V gene are SEHNR and FQNEAQ (reference sequence).

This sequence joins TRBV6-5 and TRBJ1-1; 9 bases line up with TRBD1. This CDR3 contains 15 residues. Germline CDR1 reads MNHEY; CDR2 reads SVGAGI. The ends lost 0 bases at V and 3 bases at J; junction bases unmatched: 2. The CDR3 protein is CASSYSWTGDTEAFF. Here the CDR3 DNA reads TGTGCCAGCAGTTACTCTTGGACAGGGGACACTGAAGCTTTCTTT.

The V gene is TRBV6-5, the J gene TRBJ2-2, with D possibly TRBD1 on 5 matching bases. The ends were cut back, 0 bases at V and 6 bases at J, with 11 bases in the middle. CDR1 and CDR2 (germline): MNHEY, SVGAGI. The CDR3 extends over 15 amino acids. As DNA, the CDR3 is TGTGCCAGCAGTTACTCGAAGGGGTGGGCCGGGGAGCTGTTTTTT. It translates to CASSYSKGWAGELFF.

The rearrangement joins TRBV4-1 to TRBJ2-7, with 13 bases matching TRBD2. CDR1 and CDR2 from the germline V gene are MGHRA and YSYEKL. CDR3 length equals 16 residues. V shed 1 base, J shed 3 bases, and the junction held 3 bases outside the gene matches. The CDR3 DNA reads TGCGCCAGCAGCCAAGGGGGACTAGCGGGGCACTACGAGCAGTACTTC. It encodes CASSQGGLAGHYEQYF.

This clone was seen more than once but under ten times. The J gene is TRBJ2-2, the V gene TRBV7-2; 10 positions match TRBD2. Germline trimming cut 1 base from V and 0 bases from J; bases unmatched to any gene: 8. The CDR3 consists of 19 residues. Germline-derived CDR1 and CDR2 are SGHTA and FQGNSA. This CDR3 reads CASSLVTGLATANTGELFF. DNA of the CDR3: TGTGCCAGCAGCTTAGTGACGGGACTAGCGACAGCGAACACCGGGGAGCTGTTTTTT.

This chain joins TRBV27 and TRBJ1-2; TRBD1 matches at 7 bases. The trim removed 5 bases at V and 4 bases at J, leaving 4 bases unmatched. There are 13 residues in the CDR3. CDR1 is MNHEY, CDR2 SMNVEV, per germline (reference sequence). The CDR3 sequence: CASSTSGGYGYTF. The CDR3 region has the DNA TGTGCCAGCAGTACCTCAGGGGGCTATGGCTACACCTTC.

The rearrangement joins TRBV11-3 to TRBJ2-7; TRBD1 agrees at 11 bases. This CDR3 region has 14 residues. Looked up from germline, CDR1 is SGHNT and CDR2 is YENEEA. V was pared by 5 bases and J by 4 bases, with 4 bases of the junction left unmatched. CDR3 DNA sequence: TGTGCCAGCAGCCCCCGGGACAGGGGGTACGAGCAGTACTTC. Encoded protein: CASSPRDRGYEQYF. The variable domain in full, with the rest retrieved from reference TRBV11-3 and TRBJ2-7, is EAGVVQSPRYKIIEKKQPVAFWCNPISGHNTLYWYLQNLGQGPELLIRYENEEAVDDSQLPKDRFSAERLKGVDSTLKIQPAELGDSAVYLCASSPRDRGYEQYFGPGTRLTVT.

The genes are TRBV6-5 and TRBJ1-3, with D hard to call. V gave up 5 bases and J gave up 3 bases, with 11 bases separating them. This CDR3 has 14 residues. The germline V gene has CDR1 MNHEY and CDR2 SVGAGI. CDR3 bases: TGTGCCAGCAGTCTCAATTCGGTTGGAAACACCATATATTTT. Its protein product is CASSLNSVGNTIYF.

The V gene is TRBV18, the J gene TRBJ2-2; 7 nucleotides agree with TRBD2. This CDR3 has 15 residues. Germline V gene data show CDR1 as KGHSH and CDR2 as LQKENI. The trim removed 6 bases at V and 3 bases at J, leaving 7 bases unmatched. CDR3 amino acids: CASSPEAGHTGELFF. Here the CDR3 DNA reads TGTGCCAGCTCGCCGGAAGCGGGGCACACCGGGGAGCTGTTTTTT.

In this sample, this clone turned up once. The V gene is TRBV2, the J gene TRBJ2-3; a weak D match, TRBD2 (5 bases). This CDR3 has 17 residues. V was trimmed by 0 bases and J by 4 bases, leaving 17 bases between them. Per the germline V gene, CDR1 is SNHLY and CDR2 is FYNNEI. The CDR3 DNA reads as TGTGCCAGCAGTGAAGCCCATCTCTTAACTAGGGCAGATACGCAGTATTTT. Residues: CASSEAHLLTRADTQYF.

CDR3 region: CASSQGRRGPNYGYTF. CDR3 sequence (DNA): TGTGCCAGCAGCCAAGGACGTAGGGGCCCTAACTATGGCTACACCTTC. The chain combines TRBV14 with TRBJ1-2; D is perhaps TRBD1 (5 bases). Germline values: CDR1 SGHDN, CDR2 FVKESK. The CDR3 loop spans 16 amino acids. With 1 base removed from V and 0 bases from J, the gap between germline ends came to 12 bases.

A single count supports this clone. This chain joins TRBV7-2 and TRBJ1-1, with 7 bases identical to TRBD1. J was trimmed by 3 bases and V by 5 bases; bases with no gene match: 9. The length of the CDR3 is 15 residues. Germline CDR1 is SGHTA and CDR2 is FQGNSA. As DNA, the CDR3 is TGTGCCAGCAGCCCTCGACAGGGAGAGTACACTGAAGCTTTCTTT. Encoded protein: CASSPRQGEYTEAFF.

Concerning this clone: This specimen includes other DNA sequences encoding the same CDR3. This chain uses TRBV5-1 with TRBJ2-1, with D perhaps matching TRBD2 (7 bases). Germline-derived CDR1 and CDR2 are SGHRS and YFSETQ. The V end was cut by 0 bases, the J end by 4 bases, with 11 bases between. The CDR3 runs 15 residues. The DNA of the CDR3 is TGCGCCAGCAGCTTGGAGGGGGGGCAGTACAATGAGCAGTTCTTC. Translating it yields CASSLEGGQYNEQFF.

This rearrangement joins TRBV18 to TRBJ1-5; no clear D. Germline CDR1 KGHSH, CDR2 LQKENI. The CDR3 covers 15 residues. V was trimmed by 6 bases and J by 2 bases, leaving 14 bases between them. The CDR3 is CASSPGLDRNQPQHF. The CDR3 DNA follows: TGTGCCAGCTCCCCGGGTTTAGACCGCAATCAGCCCCAGCATTTT.